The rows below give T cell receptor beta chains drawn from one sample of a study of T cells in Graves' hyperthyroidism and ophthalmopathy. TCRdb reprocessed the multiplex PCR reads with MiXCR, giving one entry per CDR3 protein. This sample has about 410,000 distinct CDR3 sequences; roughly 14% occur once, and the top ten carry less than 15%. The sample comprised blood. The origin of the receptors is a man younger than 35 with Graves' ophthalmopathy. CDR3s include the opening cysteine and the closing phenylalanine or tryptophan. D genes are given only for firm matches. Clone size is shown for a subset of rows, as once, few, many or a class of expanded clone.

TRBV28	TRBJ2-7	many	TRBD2	TGTGCCAGCAGTCCCCGTGGAGCGGGGAGGGACGAGCAGTACTTC	CASSPRGAGRDEQYF
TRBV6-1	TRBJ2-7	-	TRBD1	TGTGCCAGCAGTTTATCCGGGACAGGGGCCTACGAGCAGTACTTC	CASSLSGTGAYEQYF
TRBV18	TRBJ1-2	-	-	TGTGCCAGCTCACCAGGGAGTCCCTATGGCTACACCTTC	CASSPGSPYGYTF
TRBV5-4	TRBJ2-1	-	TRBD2	TGTGCCAGCAGCTTGGGCGGGAGCGAGTACAATGAGCAGTTCTTC	CASSLGGSEYNEQFF
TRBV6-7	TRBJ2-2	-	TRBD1	TGTGCCAGCAGTTACTCCGACAGGGAACACACCGGGGAGCTGTTTTTT	CASSYSDREHTGELFF
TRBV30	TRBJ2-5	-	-	TGTGCCTTCCTCAAAGGGACCTCCCAAGAGACCCAGTACTTC	CAFLKGTSQETQYF
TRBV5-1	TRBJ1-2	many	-	TGCGCCAGCAGCTTGGGGACAGAATATGGCTACACCTTC	CASSLGTEYGYTF
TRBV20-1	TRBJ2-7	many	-	TGCAGTGCTAACGCCGAGCAGTACTTC	CSANAEQYF
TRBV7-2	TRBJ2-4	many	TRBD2	TGTGCCAGCAGCCAAGCGGGGGGCGCCCCCCGAGCCAAAAACATTCAGTACTTC	CASSQAGGAPRAKNIQYF
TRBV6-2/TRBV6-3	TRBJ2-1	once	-	TGTGCCAGCAGTTACTTAGCACGCAATGAGCAGTTCTTC	CASSYLARNEQFF
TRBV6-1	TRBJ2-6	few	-	TGTGCCACCCCAGAGGGCCTCTCGGGCGTCCTGACTTTC	CATPEGLSGVLTF
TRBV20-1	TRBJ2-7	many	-	TGCAGTGCTATGGACTTCTCCTACGAGCAGTACTTC	CSAMDFSYEQYF
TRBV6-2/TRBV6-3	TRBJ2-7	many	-	TGTGCCAGCAGACCCCGGGACGGATGGCGCTACGAGCAGTACTTC	CASRPRDGWRYEQYF
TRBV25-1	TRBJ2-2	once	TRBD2	TGTGCCAGCAGTGAACTGGGACTAGCGGGAGTTAGGGGGGCCGGGGAGCTGTTTTTT	CASSELGLAGVRGAGELFF
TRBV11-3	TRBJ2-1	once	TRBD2	TGTGCCAGCAGCTCGACGAGCGGGAGGATGAATGAGCAGTTCTTC	CASSSTSGRMNEQFF
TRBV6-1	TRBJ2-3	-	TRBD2	TGTGCCAGCACCCCGCTGAGAGCGGGGGGGCAGAGAACGCAGTATTTT	CASTPLRAGGQRTQYF
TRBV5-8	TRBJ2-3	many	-	TGTGCCAGCAGCATGGGAGGGGGAGGCACAGATACGCAGTATTTT	CASSMGGGGTDTQYF
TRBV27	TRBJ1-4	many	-	TGTGCCAGCCGCCTGTTAGGGGGAGAAAAACTGTTTTTT	CASRLLGGEKLFF
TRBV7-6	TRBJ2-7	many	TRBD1	TGTGCCAGCAGCTTAGCCCCGCCGGGACAGGACTACGAGCAGTACTTC	CASSLAPPGQDYEQYF
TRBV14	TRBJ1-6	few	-	TGTGCCAGCAGCCGGCTGAACTCACCCCTCCACTTT	CASSRLNSPLHF
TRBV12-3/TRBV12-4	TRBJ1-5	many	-	TGTGCCAGCAGAGGGGGGACCAATCAGCCCCAGCATTTT	CASRGGTNQPQHF
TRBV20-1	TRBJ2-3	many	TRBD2	TGCAGTGCTAGCGGGGGACTAGCGGTTAGCACAGATACGCAGTATTTT	CSASGGLAVSTDTQYF
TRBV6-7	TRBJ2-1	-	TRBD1	TGTGCCAGCAGGGGACAGGGGATCAATAAGCAGTTCTTC	CASRGQGINKQFF
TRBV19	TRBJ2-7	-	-	TGTGCCAGTAGTGTCCCCTGGCAGGTCGACGAGCAGTACTTC	CASSVPWQVDEQYF
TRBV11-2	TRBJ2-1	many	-	TGTGCCAGCAGCTTAGAGTACGAAAGCGGCTACAATGAGCAGTTCTTC	CASSLEYESGYNEQFF
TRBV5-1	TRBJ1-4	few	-	TGCGCCAGCAGCTTCAGGGGAGTAGCCCCTGGTGAAAAACTGTTTTTT	CASSFRGVAPGEKLFF
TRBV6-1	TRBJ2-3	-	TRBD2	TGTGCCACCGGGGGGGGGGATACGCAGTATTTT	CATGGGDTQYF
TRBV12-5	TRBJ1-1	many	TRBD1	TGTGCTAGTGGTCGGGGACAGGGCCGATATATGAACACTGAAGCTTTCTTT	CASGRGQGRYMNTEAFF
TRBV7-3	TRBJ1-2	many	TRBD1	TGTGCCAGCAGCCCAGCCTTGACAGGGGGCGATGGCTACACCTTC	CASSPALTGGDGYTF
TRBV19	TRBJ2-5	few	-	TGTGCCAGTAGCTGGGGGGGCCGGTTTCAAGAGACCCAGTACTTC	CASSWGGRFQETQYF
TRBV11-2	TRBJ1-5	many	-	TGTGCCAGCAGCTTAAAGGGTTATAGCAATCAGCCCCAGCATTTT	CASSLKGYSNQPQHF
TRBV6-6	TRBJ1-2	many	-	TGTGCCAGCAGTTACTCGACCAGCCCCCAGCTCTCCAATGGCTACACCTTC	CASSYSTSPQLSNGYTF
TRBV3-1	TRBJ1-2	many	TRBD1	TGTGCCAGCGAACCTCTACCTCGGGGGACAGACCTCTATGGCTACACCTTC	CASEPLPRGTDLYGYTF
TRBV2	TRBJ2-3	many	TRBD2	TGTGCCAGCAGTGAAATTATAGCGGGAGTGAGCACAGATACGCAGTATTTT	CASSEIIAGVSTDTQYF
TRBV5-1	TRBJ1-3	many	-	TGCGCCAGCAGCTGGAGGGAAGGGGCCTCTGGAAACACCATATATTTT	CASSWREGASGNTIYF
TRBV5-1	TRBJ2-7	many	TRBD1	TGCGCCAGCAGCTCCGGACGGGACAGGGTATCCTACGAGCAGTACTTC	CASSSGRDRVSYEQYF
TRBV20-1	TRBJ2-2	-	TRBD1	TGCAGTGCACCCCCGGGGACAGGGAGGGCCGGGGAGCTGTTTTTT	CSAPPGTGRAGELFF
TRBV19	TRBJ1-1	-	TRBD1	TGTGCCAGTAGTCCAAGAACAGGGGGCGCAAGTATGAACACTGAAGCTTTCTTT	CASSPRTGGASMNTEAFF
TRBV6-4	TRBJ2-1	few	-	TGTGCCAGCAGTGAAACAACAGGGTGGACCCATGAGCAGTTCTTC	CASSETTGWTHEQFF
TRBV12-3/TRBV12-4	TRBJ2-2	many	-	TGTGCCAGCAGTCCTACCAGACGGCAGGGCACCGGGGAGCTGTTTTTT	CASSPTRRQGTGELFF
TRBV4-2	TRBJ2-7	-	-	TGTGCCAGCAGCCCACAGGGAGAGGTCCTAGAGCAGTACTTC	CASSPQGEVLEQYF
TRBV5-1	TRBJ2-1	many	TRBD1	TGCGCCAGCAGCTTGGCGACAGGGGGCAGGTACAATGAGCAGTTCTTC	CASSLATGGRYNEQFF
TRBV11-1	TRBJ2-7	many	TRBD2	TGTGCCAGCAGCCCGGGGACTAGCGGGTCCTACGAGCAGTACTTC	CASSPGTSGSYEQYF
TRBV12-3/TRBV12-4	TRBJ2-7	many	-	TGTGCCAGCAAAACAGGGTGCTACGAGCAGTACTTC	CASKTGCYEQYF
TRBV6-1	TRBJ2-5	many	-	TGTGCCAGCAGTGTGTCGGGGGAGGGGGTTCAAGAGACCCAGTACTTC	CASSVSGEGVQETQYF
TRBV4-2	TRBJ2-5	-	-	TGTGCCAGCAGCCAAGACGGGGATGGGGGGTGGGAGACCCAGTACTTC	CASSQDGDGGWETQYF
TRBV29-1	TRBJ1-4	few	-	TGCAGCGTTGTAAGTCCTAATGAAAAACTGTTTTTT	CSVVSPNEKLFF
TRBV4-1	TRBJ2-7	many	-	TGCGCCAGCAGCCAAGCACAGACCTACGAGCAGTACTTC	CASSQAQTYEQYF
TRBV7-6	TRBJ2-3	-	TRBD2	TGTGCCAGCAGCAAGAAACCCAGCGGGGGAGGGACAGATACGCAGTATTTT	CASSKKPSGGGTDTQYF
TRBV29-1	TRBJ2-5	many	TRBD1	TGCAGCGTAGCCGGGACAGGGGGAGAGACCCAGTACTTC	CSVAGTGGETQYF
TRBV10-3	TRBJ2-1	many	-	TGTGCCATCAATCCAGCGGGCATCTCCTACAATGAGCAGTTCTTC	CAINPAGISYNEQFF
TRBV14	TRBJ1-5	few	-	TGTGCCAGCAGCCAAGATCCGGGGGAGGGCAATCAGCCCCAGCATTTT	CASSQDPGEGNQPQHF
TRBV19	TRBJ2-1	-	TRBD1	TGTGCCAGTAGCAGTATCGCAGGACAGGTTTACAATGAGCAGTTCTTC	CASSSIAGQVYNEQFF